This T cell receptor beta chain was recovered during a study of shared clonotypes between healthy human individuals. Whole-study results and caveats: Rarefaction indicated that sorted-subset sequencing remained incomplete although depth was large. Non-shared clonotypes showed lower generation probabilities than clonotypes common to all four donors.

This CDR3 comprises 14 residues. Trimming at V came to 2 bases and at J to 4 bases, leaving 5 bases not matched to a gene. Germline values: CDR1 WSHSY, CDR2 SAAADI. About this clone itself: What it binds is unknown.

In the authors' methods: As immunoSEQ supplied junction-only sequences (without quality scores), filtering differed. The protocol was immunoSEQ multiplex PCR, while the TCRdb copy is restricted to in-frame clones and leaves out a portion. The V and J calls and clone size come from that table; D and trimming were worked out from the DNA. The table has 1.4 million or so clones, 98% seen once. The sequence derives from a young man in good health. The gene calls are TRBV10-2 and TRBJ2-7; 7 nucleotides match TRBD2. Sequencing input: naive CD4+ T cells sorted from blood. As for subset: CD45RA+ positively selected. CDR3 protein: CASSEPGLPYEQYF. CDR3 sequence (DNA): TGCGCCAGCAGTGAGCCGGGACTACCTTACGAGCAGTACTTC.